These 16 T cell receptor beta chains were all obtained from the same sample, sequenced in a study of CD8 T cells in ankylosing spondylitis. MiXCR was run by TCRdb on the 5' RACE reads, yielding one entry per CDR3 protein. The top ten hold 4.8% of the sample, which has approximately 250,000 distinct CDR3 sequences, roughly 8.2% seen once. The sample was blood, either unsorted or a sorted T cell fraction (not recorded which). Receptors were obtained from a female donor with ankylosing spondylitis or in good health (not recorded which).

This chain joins TRBV15 and TRBJ1-5, with a tentative D call TRBD1 (6 bases). V lost 4 bases and J lost 6, with 16 bases in between. The CDR3 sequence is 15 residues long. Germline CDR1 and CDR2: LNHNV and YYDKDF (reference sequence). The CDR3 loop is CATSITLGGFQPQHF. CDR3 sequence (DNA): TGTGCCACCAGCATAACCTTGGGGGGCTTTCAGCCCCAGCATTTT.

This clonotype showed up just once. The V and J genes are TRBV5-3 and TRBJ2-3, with D possibly called TRBD1 or TRBD2 (5 bases each). TRBV5-3 is assigned to the ORF class and has an uncertain function. CDR3 length equals 13 residues. The CDR3 reads CAESWGITDTQYF. CDR3 DNA: TGTGCAGAATCTTGGGGGATCACAGATACGCAGTATTTT.

This clonotype appeared many times. The chain recombines TRBV5-1 with TRBJ2-2; 7 nucleotides align to TRBD2. Germline trimming cut 0 bases from V and 7 bases from J; bases unmatched to any gene: 9. Germline CDR1 is SGHRS and CDR2 is YFSETQ. The length of the CDR3 is 16 residues. In DNA, the CDR3 is TGCGCCAGCAGCTTGGCTGGCGGGAGATGGAGCGGGGAGCTGTTTTTT. Translated: CASSLAGGRWSGELFF. The entire variable domain, with the rest obtained from reference TRBV5-1 and TRBJ2-2, is as follows: KAGVTQTPRYLIKTRGQQVTLSCSPISGHRSVSWYQQTPGQGLQFLFEYFSETQRNKGNFPGRFSGRQFSNSRSEMNVSTLELGDSALYLCASSLAGGRWSGELFFGEGSRLTVL.

This clonotype was seen at least ten times. This rearrangement joins TRBV29-1 to TRBJ2-3; maybe TRBD2 (6 bases). The V gene lost 7 bases and the J gene lost 2 bases, with 13 bases spanning the gap. CDR3 size: 13 residues. Looked up from germline, CDR1 is SQVTM and CDR2 is ANQGSEA. CDR3 nucleotides: TGCAGCGCTAGGAGGGAGCCCACAGATACGCAGTATTTT. Protein sequence: CSARREPTDTQYF.

This clonotype has at least ten counts. V gene TRBV27 combines with J gene TRBJ1-6, with TRBD1 identical over 10 bases. J lost 7 bases, V lost 3 bases, and 3 bases had no gene match. The CDR3 loop spans 15 amino acids. Germline CDR1 is MNHEY and CDR2 is SMNVEV (reference sequence). For the CDR3, the DNA is TGTGCCAGCAGTTTTCGGGGACAGGGGAATTCACCCCTCCACTTT. Its translation is CASSFRGQGNSPLHF.

This chain uses TRBV7-9 with TRBJ2-5; D is tentatively TRBD1 or TRBD2 (5 bases each). CDR1 and CDR2 (germline): SEHNR, FQNEAQ (reference sequence). CDR3 length: 17 residues. The V end lost 2 bases, the J end lost 5 bases, and 21 bases lay between the germline ends. CDR3 region: CASSLPAYGTPKETQYF. The CDR3 coding sequence is TGTGCCAGCAGCTTACCTGCTTACGGGACGCCGAAGGAGACCCAGTACTTC.

Many counts were recorded for this clonotype. The chain couples TRBV6-1 to TRBJ2-6; possibly TRBD2 for D (5 bases). V was cut by 7 bases and J by 0 bases, with 16 bases left in between. Germline lookup yields CDR1 MNHNS and CDR2 SASEGT. The CDR3 sequence is 17 residues long. The CDR3 sequence: CASIRTGVVSGANVLTF. The CDR3 nucleotides read TGTGCCAGCATTCGAACCGGGGTAGTCTCTGGGGCCAACGTCCTGACTTTC.

This clonotype was observed at least ten times. Written as DNA, the CDR3 is TGTGCCAGCAGTTTGGTCCCCCTCGTCGACTATGGCTACACCTTC. It is translated as CASSLVPLVDYGYTF. The chain combines TRBV12-3 or TRBV12-4 with TRBJ1-2, with no clear D. V was trimmed by 3 bases and J by 3 bases, leaving 14 bases between them. CDR3 length: 15 residues.

In its sample, this clonotype was seen many times. The rearrangement links TRBV4-1 to TRBJ2-1, with D perhaps TRBD2 (5 bases). The CDR3 has 16 amino acids. Germline V gene sequence: CDR1 MGHRA, CDR2 YSYEKL. Trimming removed 1 base from V and 5 bases from J, with 15 bases in between. Written as DNA, the CDR3 is TGCGCCAGCAGCCAAGTTTCCCTCGGACTCAACAATGAGCAGTTCTTC. It yields the protein CASSQVSLGLNNEQFF.

This clonotype was recorded at least ten times. The rearrangement uses TRBV4-3 and TRBJ2-7; maybe TRBD2 (5 bases). V lost 3 bases to trimming and J lost 2 bases, with 11 bases between them. Germline assignment: CDR1 LGHNA and CDR2 YSLEER. This CDR3 region has 14 residues. CDR3 protein: CASSQSGTAYEQYF. In DNA, the CDR3 is TGCGCCAGCAGCCAGAGCGGCACCGCCTACGAGCAGTACTTC.

The table lists this clonotype with a few counts. This sequence joins TRBV4-1 and TRBJ2-1; possible D gene TRBD2, 5 bases. Germline CDR1 reads MGHRA; CDR2 reads YSYEKL. The CDR3 contains 14 residues. Trimming took off 0 bases at V and 3 bases at J, with 6 bases between the two ends. This chain's CDR3 is CASSQDTSYNEQFF. CDR3 bases: TGCGCCAGCAGCCAAGATACTAGCTACAATGAGCAGTTCTTC.

This clonotype was found many times. The chain joins TRBV5-1 to TRBJ2-5; 13 positions agree with TRBD2. The CDR3 consists of 16 residues. V was pared by 3 bases and J by 7 bases, with 9 bases of the junction left unmatched. Germline V CDR1 and CDR2: SGHRS, YFSETQ. The CDR3 reads CASSSPGLAGEGTQYF. The CDR3 DNA follows: TGCGCCAGCAGCTCTCCCGGACTAGCGGGAGAAGGGACCCAGTACTTC.

This clonotype was recorded at least ten times. V and J are TRBV12-3 or TRBV12-4 and TRBJ1-5; D not resolved. The CDR3 spans 15 residues. Trimming took 3 bases from V and 0 from J, leaving 9 bases between them. CDR3 coding DNA: TGTGCCAGCAGTTTCGCCGGGAATAGCAATCAGCCCCAGCATTTT. It encodes CASSFAGNSNQPQHF.

This clonotype showed up many times. The V call is TRBV6-5, the J call TRBJ2-1; D is unresolved. V lost 0 bases, J lost 0 bases, and 12 bases lay in between. This CDR3 is 17 amino acids long. The germline CDR1 and CDR2 sequences are MNHEY and SVGAGI. CDR3 in amino acids: CASSYSLELGSYNEQFF. CDR3 nucleotide sequence: TGTGCCAGCAGTTACTCTCTAGAGTTAGGCTCCTACAATGAGCAGTTCTTC.

This clonotype was seen only a few times. V and J are TRBV29-1 and TRBJ2-5; tentatively, D is TRBD2 (6 bases). The germline V gene has CDR1 SQVTM and CDR2 ANQGSEA. The V and J ends lost 4 bases and 5 bases respectively, with 14 bases between them. This CDR3 region has 13 residues. In DNA, the CDR3 is TGCAGCGTTGCGAGTGAGGAGGGGGAGACCCAGTACTTC. This codes for CSVASEEGETQYF.

The table lists this clonotype with many counts. The rearrangement joins TRBV7-6 to TRBJ1-2; the match to TRBD1 covers 8 bases. The junction had 6 bases not matched to a gene; V was cut back by 4 bases and J by 8 bases. This CDR3 comprises 13 residues. CDR1 SGHVS and CDR2 FNYEAQ come from the germline V gene. The CDR3 region is CASSWGQDHGYTF. In DNA form, the CDR3 reads TGTGCCAGCAGCTGGGGACAGGATCACGGCTACACCTTC. Supplemented by reference TRBV7-6 and TRBJ1-2, the full variable domain reads GAGVSQSPRYKVTKRGQDVALRCDPISGHVSLYWYRQALGQGPEFLTYFNYEAQQDKSGLPNDRFSAERPEGSISTLTIQRTEQRDSAMYRCASSWGQDHGYTFGSGTRLTVV.